This T cell receptor beta chain was captured by sequencing in a study of beta chain features in type 1 diabetes. As concerns this clone: Antigen unknown.

Germline V gene data show CDR1 as SGDLS and CDR2 as YYNGEE. The CDR3 loop spans 15 amino acids. V was clipped by 3 bases and J by 2 bases, with 13 bases between them. Findings and caveats of the study: Possibly, sequencing cDNA over-represented cells that had high TCR expression levels. Fewer junction insertions and more nucleotide deletions appeared in type 1 diabetes patients. A PCR bias possibly favoring shorter templates would apply equally to patients and controls.

Every isolated RNA sample was fully reverse transcribed, so sequencing captured expressed TCRB transcripts. Roughly 3.5 million reads per sample were averaged for naive, central memory and regulatory samples. Profiling relied on immunoSEQ multiplex PCR, and the TCRdb table lists in-frame clones only, not all of them. The sample comprises some 410,000 clones, approximately 13% of which are singletons, and roughly 0.036% rests with the top ten. The sequence came from a man aged 30 to 45 in good health. Material: naive CD4+ T cells from blood. This chain uses TRBV9 with TRBJ2-3; D is uncertain. DNA of the CDR3: TGTGCCAGCAGCGCCTCTGCGGTTTTCACAGATACGCAGTATTTT. This encodes CASSASAVFTDTQYF.